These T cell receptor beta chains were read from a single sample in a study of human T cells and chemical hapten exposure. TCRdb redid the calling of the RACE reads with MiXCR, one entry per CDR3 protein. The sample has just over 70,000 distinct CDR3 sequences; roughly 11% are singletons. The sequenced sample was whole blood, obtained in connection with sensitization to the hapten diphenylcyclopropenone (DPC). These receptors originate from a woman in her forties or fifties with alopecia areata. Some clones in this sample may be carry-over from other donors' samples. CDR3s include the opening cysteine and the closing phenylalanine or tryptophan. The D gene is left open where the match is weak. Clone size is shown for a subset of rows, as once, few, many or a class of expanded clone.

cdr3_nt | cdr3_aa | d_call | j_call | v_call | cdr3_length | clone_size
TGCGCCAGCAGTGATCTCAGAGGCAGGGGTAGTGAAGCTTTCTTT | CASSDLRGRGSEAFF | . | TRBJ1-1 | TRBV10-1 | 15 | many
TGCGCCAGCAGCTTAGGGTTGACGAACACTGAAGCTTTCTTT | CASSLGLTNTEAFF | . | TRBJ1-1 | TRBV5-1 | 14 | many
TGCAGTGCTAGTTGGGGGGGAATGAGTAGCGGGAGCACAGATACGCAGTATTTT | CSASWGGMSSGSTDTQYF | TRBD2 | TRBJ2-3 | TRBV20-1 | 18 | few
TGTGCCAGCACATCGGACTCGAACACCGGGGAGCTGTTTTTT | CASTSDSNTGELFF | . | TRBJ2-2 | TRBV6-4 | 14 | few
TGTGCCAGCAGGACGGTAGACCCGAACACTGAAGCTTTCTTT | CASRTVDPNTEAFF | . | TRBJ1-1 | TRBV6-6 | 14 | many
TGCAGCGCGCAGACAGCACTGAACACTGAAGCTTTCTTT | CSAQTALNTEAFF | . | TRBJ1-1 | TRBV29-1 | 13 | many
TGTGCCAGCAGCCAGGGAGGGGAAATGCAGCCCCAGCATTTT | CASSQGGEMQPQHF | . | TRBJ1-5 | TRBV3-1 | 14 | many
TGCGCCAACGGGACCCAATATGGCTACACCTTC | CANGTQYGYTF | . | TRBJ1-2 | TRBV10-1 | 11 | many
TGTGCCAGCAATCCGACAGGGGCCACCTACGAGCAGTACTTC | CASNPTGATYEQYF | TRBD1 | TRBJ2-7 | TRBV6-1 | 14 | .
TGTGCTAGCAGCTTGGACCACACAGATACGCAGTATTTT | CASSLDHTDTQYF | . | TRBJ2-3 | TRBV7-7 | 13 | many